This is a list of T cell receptor beta chains from one sample in a study of cytotoxic CD8 clonotypes in ibrutinib-treated CLL. Repertoires were generated with immunoSEQ multiplex PCR, while TCRdb's copy carries only in-frame clones and drops some. The sample has some 92,000 clones; approximately 80% are singletons. Material: PBMCs, obtained after 24 months of ibrutinib treatment. These receptors came from a human donor with chronic lymphocytic leukemia. Each CDR3 is given with its conserved first and last residue. Fields, in order: J gene, clone size, D gene, V gene, CDR3 DNA, CDR3 protein. A D gene is named only where the DNA matches it firmly. Clone size is stated in some rows and not others, as once, few, many or a class when expanded.

J gene: TRBJ1-2; clone size: NA; D gene: NA; V gene: TRBV18; CDR3 DNA: TGTGCCAGCTCACCACTTGACTATGGCTACACCTTC; CDR3 protein: CASSPLDYGYTF
J gene: TRBJ1-2; clone size: once; D gene: NA; V gene: TRBV11-3; CDR3 DNA: TGTGCCAGCAGCTCACCTGAAAGAATCCCTAACTATGGCTACACCTTC; CDR3 protein: CASSSPERIPNYGYTF
J gene: TRBJ2-2; clone size: once; D gene: NA; V gene: TRBV7-3; CDR3 DNA: TGTGCCAGCAGCTTAACGTTTGGGGGTCCCACCGGGGAGCTGTTTTTT; CDR3 protein: CASSLTFGGPTGELFF
J gene: TRBJ2-7; clone size: NA; D gene: NA; V gene: TRBV7-5; CDR3 DNA: TGTGTCAGAAGCCCTCGCGACGTTCCCTTCGAGCAGTACTTC; CDR3 protein: CVRSPRDVPFEQYF
J gene: TRBJ2-3; clone size: NA; D gene: NA; V gene: TRBV28; CDR3 DNA: TGTGCCAGCAGCGCAGGGGTACCCGGCACAGATACGCAGTATTTT; CDR3 protein: CASSAGVPGTDTQYF
J gene: TRBJ2-1; clone size: NA; D gene: TRBD1; V gene: TRBV27; CDR3 DNA: TGTGCCACCAGGTCAGGGACAGCCTTTACCAATGAGCAGTTCTTC; CDR3 protein: CATRSGTAFTNEQFF
J gene: TRBJ1-4; clone size: NA; D gene: TRBD1; V gene: TRBV29-1; CDR3 DNA: TGCAGCGTTGACCCCGGACAGGGGGCTAATGAAAAACTGTTTTTT; CDR3 protein: CSVDPGQGANEKLFF
J gene: TRBJ2-7; clone size: NA; D gene: NA; V gene: TRBV27; CDR3 DNA: TGTGCCAGCAGCCCCCCCCTGGGGAGCGAGCAGTACTTC; CDR3 protein: CASSPPLGSEQYF
J gene: TRBJ1-4; clone size: NA; D gene: NA; V gene: TRBV9; CDR3 DNA: TGTGCCAGCAGCCGGGGCTGGGAACCTAATGAAAAACTGTTTTTT; CDR3 protein: CASSRGWEPNEKLFF
J gene: TRBJ1-1; clone size: NA; D gene: NA; V gene: TRBV19; CDR3 DNA: TGTGCCAGTAGGGCGGCAGGGAGAAAACAGAACACTGAAGCTTTCTTT; CDR3 protein: CASRAAGRKQNTEAFF
J gene: TRBJ2-5; clone size: NA; D gene: TRBD2; V gene: TRBV7-9; CDR3 DNA: TGTGCCAGCAGCTTGTATACTAGCGGGTACCAAGAGACCCAGTACTTC; CDR3 protein: CASSLYTSGYQETQYF
J gene: TRBJ2-7; clone size: NA; D gene: TRBD2; V gene: TRBV6-6; CDR3 DNA: TGTGCCAGCAGTTACTCGGGCGCGGGAGACGTCGAGCAGTACTTC; CDR3 protein: CASSYSGAGDVEQYF
J gene: TRBJ1-5; clone size: NA; D gene: NA; V gene: TRBV4-2; CDR3 DNA: TGTGCCAGCAGCCAAGACAGGGCTCGGCCCCAGCATTTT; CDR3 protein: CASSQDRARPQHF
J gene: TRBJ1-1; clone size: NA; D gene: TRBD1; V gene: TRBV4-2; CDR3 DNA: TGTGCCAGCAGCCAGTTGACAGGGGGGACTGAAGCTTTCTTT; CDR3 protein: CASSQLTGGTEAFF
J gene: TRBJ2-7; clone size: once; D gene: NA; V gene: TRBV4-3; CDR3 DNA: TGCGCCAGCAGCCAGTCGAATTCACAGGGAGACTACTACGAGCAGTACTTC; CDR3 protein: CASSQSNSQGDYYEQYF
J gene: TRBJ2-1; clone size: NA; D gene: TRBD2; V gene: TRBV30; CDR3 DNA: TGTGCCTGGAGTGTCGTCCTAGCGGGGGGACATGAGCAGTTCTTC; CDR3 protein: CAWSVVLAGGHEQFF
J gene: TRBJ1-2; clone size: NA; D gene: NA; V gene: TRBV9; CDR3 DNA: TGTGCCAGCAGATCCCGCCAGGGCCCCTATGGCTACACCTTC; CDR3 protein: CASRSRQGPYGYTF
J gene: TRBJ2-1; clone size: NA; D gene: NA; V gene: TRBV4-2; CDR3 DNA: TGTGCCAGCAGCCAAGAGATGACCCATGAGCAGTTCTTC; CDR3 protein: CASSQEMTHEQFF
J gene: TRBJ1-6; clone size: NA; D gene: NA; V gene: TRBV30; CDR3 DNA: TGTGCCTGGAGTGTAATAGGACTGCGTGAATCACCCCTCCACTTT; CDR3 protein: CAWSVIGLRESPLHF
J gene: TRBJ1-2; clone size: NA; D gene: TRBD1; V gene: TRBV2; CDR3 DNA: TGTGCCAGCAGTGGGCAGGGGGCTGACTATGGCTACACCTTC; CDR3 protein: CASSGQGADYGYTF
J gene: TRBJ2-1; clone size: few; D gene: NA; V gene: TRBV7-2; CDR3 DNA: TGTGCCAGCAGCTTAGCCCGACGGCCTATGGATGAGCAGTTCTTC; CDR3 protein: CASSLARRPMDEQFF
J gene: TRBJ1-5; clone size: NA; D gene: TRBD1; V gene: TRBV28; CDR3 DNA: TGTGCCAGCAGTCGGACAGGGGGGGGCAATCAGCCCCAGCATTTT; CDR3 protein: CASSRTGGGNQPQHF
J gene: TRBJ2-1; clone size: NA; D gene: TRBD2; V gene: TRBV4-1; CDR3 DNA: TGCGCCAGCAGCCAAGTGCTAGCGGCCGGCTACAATGAGCAGTTCTTC; CDR3 protein: CASSQVLAAGYNEQFF
J gene: TRBJ1-2; clone size: NA; D gene: NA; V gene: TRBV10-2; CDR3 DNA: TGCGCCAGCAGTGAGGACAGAAACTATGCGATCTATGGCTACACCTTC; CDR3 protein: CASSEDRNYAIYGYTF
J gene: TRBJ1-4; clone size: NA; D gene: TRBD1; V gene: TRBV7-3; CDR3 DNA: TGTGCCAGCAGTCTTAACAGGGGTGGGAATGAAAAACTGTTTTTT; CDR3 protein: CASSLNRGGNEKLFF
J gene: TRBJ1-5; clone size: once; D gene: NA; V gene: TRBV29-1; CDR3 DNA: TGCAGCGTTGAACTAGGGTACGATCAGCCCCAGCATTTT; CDR3 protein: CSVELGYDQPQHF
J gene: TRBJ1-1; clone size: NA; D gene: NA; V gene: TRBV2; CDR3 DNA: TGTGCCAGCAGTGACGGCGATGATCACACTGAAGCTTTCTTT; CDR3 protein: CASSDGDDHTEAFF
J gene: TRBJ2-5; clone size: NA; D gene: NA; V gene: TRBV29-1; CDR3 DNA: TGCAGCGTTTTTCACAGGGTGGGCCAAGAGACCCAGTACTTC; CDR3 protein: CSVFHRVGQETQYF
J gene: TRBJ1-1; clone size: NA; D gene: NA; V gene: TRBV20-1; CDR3 DNA: TGCAGTGCGGATCAGGGCGCTGAAGCTTTCTTT; CDR3 protein: CSADQGAEAFF
J gene: TRBJ1-1; clone size: NA; D gene: TRBD1; V gene: TRBV2; CDR3 DNA: TGTGCCGGGACAGGGGAGGACACTGAAGCTTTCTTT; CDR3 protein: CAGTGEDTEAFF
J gene: TRBJ2-7; clone size: NA; D gene: TRBD1; V gene: TRBV18; CDR3 DNA: TGTGCCAGCTCACATACTAGGGACAGCTACGAGCAGTACTTC; CDR3 protein: CASSHTRDSYEQYF
J gene: TRBJ1-4; clone size: NA; D gene: NA; V gene: TRBV4-2; CDR3 DNA: TGTGCCAGCAGCCAAGGGGTCCAGGGAGGTGAAAAACTGTTTTTT; CDR3 protein: CASSQGVQGGEKLFF
J gene: TRBJ1-6; clone size: NA; D gene: NA; V gene: TRBV28; CDR3 DNA: TGTGCCAGCAGTTTCCGACAGGCACTTAATTCACCCCTCCACTTT; CDR3 protein: CASSFRQALNSPLHF
J gene: TRBJ1-5; clone size: few; D gene: TRBD1; V gene: TRBV19; CDR3 DNA: TGTGCCAGTAGGCGAGAGGCAGGGGGCAGTCAGCCCCAGCATTTT; CDR3 protein: CASRREAGGSQPQHF
J gene: TRBJ2-3; clone size: NA; D gene: NA; V gene: TRBV30; CDR3 DNA: TGTGCCTGGAGTTTACAGGGGAGGGATACGCAGTATTTT; CDR3 protein: CAWSLQGRDTQYF
J gene: TRBJ2-2; clone size: NA; D gene: NA; V gene: TRBV5-1; CDR3 DNA: TGCGCCAGCAGCTTGGCGGGGGGCGCGTACACCGGGGAGCTGTTTTTT; CDR3 protein: CASSLAGGAYTGELFF
J gene: TRBJ2-1; clone size: NA; D gene: TRBD2; V gene: TRBV2; CDR3 DNA: TGTGCCAGCAGTGATAGTAGCGGGATAAATGAGCAGTTCTTC; CDR3 protein: CASSDSSGINEQFF
J gene: TRBJ2-7; clone size: once; D gene: NA; V gene: TRBV7-2; CDR3 DNA: TGTGCCAGCAGCCCGTCAAGGCTGGGTCTTTCCTACGAGCAGTACTTC; CDR3 protein: CASSPSRLGLSYEQYF
J gene: TRBJ2-1; clone size: once; D gene: NA; V gene: TRBV7-7; CDR3 DNA: TGTGCCAGCAGCCTGCAGCAGAACCTACATGAGCAGTTCTTC; CDR3 protein: CASSLQQNLHEQFF
J gene: TRBJ2-3; clone size: once; D gene: NA; V gene: TRBV29-1; CDR3 DNA: TGCAGCCTGGGTGGCCGTAGCACAGATACGCAGTATTTT; CDR3 protein: CSLGGRSTDTQYF